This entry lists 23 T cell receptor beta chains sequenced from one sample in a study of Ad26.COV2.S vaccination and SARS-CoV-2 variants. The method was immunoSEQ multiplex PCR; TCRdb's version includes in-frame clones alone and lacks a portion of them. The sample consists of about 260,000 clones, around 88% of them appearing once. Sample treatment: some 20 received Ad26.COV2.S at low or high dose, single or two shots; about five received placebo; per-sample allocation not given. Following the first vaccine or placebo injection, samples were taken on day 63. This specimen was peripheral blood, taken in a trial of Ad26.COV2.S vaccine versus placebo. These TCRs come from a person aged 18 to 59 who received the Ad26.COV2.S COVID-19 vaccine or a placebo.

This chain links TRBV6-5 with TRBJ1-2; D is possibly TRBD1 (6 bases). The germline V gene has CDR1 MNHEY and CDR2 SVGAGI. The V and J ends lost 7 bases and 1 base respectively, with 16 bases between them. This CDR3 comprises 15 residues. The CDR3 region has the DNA TGTGCCAGCACCCCACTTGGACAGAGTAACTATGGCTACACCTTC. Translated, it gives CASTPLGQSNYGYTF.

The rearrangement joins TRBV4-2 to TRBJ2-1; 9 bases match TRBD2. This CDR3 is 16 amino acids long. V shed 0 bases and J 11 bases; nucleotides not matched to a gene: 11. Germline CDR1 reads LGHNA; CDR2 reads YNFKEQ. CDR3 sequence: CASSQDRAGGPIKQFF. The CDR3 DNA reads TGTGCCAGCAGCCAAGATAGGGCGGGGGGGCCTATTAAGCAGTTCTTC.

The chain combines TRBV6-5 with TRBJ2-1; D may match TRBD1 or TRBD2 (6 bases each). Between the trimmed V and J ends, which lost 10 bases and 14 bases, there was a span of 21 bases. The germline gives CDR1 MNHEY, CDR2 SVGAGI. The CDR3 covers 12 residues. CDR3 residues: CATHGGQGGKFF. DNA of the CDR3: TGTGCCACTCATGGGGGGCAGGGAGGCAAGTTCTTC.

CDR3 coding DNA: TGTGCCAGCAGCCGAGGGCGGGGGATCACAGATACGCAGTATTTT. This translates into CASSRGRGITDTQYF. V usage is TRBV7-6 and J usage is TRBJ2-3; 7 bases line up with TRBD2. The CDR3 covers 15 residues. Germline V CDR1 and CDR2: SGHVS, FNYEAQ. V lost 5 bases and J lost 2; bases outside the gene matches: 7.

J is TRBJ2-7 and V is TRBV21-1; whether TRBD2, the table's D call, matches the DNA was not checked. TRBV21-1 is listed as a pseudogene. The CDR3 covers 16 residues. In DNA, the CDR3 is TGTGCCAGCAGCAACGGTATGGCGGGAGATCCTTTTGAGCAGTACGTC. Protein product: CASSNGMAGDPFEQYV.

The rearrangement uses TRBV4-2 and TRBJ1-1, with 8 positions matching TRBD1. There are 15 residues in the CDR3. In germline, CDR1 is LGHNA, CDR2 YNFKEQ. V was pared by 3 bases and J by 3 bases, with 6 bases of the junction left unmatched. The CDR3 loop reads CASSQDRVRYTEAFF. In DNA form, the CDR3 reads TGTGCCAGCAGCCAGGACAGGGTTAGGTACACTGAAGCTTTCTTT.

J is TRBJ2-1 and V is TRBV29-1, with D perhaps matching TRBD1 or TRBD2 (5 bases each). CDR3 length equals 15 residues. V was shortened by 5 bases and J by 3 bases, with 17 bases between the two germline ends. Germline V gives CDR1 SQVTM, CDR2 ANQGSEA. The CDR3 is CSVLTGTSLYNEQFF. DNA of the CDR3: TGCAGCGTTCTGACCGGGACGTCCCTCTACAATGAGCAGTTCTTC.

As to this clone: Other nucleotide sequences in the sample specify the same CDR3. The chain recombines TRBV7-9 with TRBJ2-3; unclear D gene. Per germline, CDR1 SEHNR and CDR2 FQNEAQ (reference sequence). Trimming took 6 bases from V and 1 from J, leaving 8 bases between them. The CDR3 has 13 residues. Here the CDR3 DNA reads TGTGCCAGCAGAGGTGGCCGCACAGATACGCAGTATTTT. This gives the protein CASRGGRTDTQYF.

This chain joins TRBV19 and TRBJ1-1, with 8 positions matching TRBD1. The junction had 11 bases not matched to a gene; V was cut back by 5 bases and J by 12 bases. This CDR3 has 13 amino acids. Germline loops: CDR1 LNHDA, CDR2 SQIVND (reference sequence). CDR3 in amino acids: CASSQDRGGLSFF. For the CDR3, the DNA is TGTGCCAGTAGTCAAGACAGGGGTGGTCTGTCTTTCTTT.

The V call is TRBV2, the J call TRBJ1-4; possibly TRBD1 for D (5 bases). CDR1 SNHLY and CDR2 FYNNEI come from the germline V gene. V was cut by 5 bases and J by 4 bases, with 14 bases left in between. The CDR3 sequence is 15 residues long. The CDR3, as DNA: TGTGCCAGCAGTATACCGTGGGACCTTAATGAAAAACTGTTTTTT. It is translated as CASSIPWDLNEKLFF. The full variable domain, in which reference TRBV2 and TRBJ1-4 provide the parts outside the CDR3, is EPEVTQTPSHQVTQMGQEVILRCVPISNHLYFYWYRQILGQKVEFLVSFYNNEISEKSEIFDDQFSVERPDGSNFTLKIRSTKLEDSAMYFCASSIPWDLNEKLFFGSGTQLSVL.

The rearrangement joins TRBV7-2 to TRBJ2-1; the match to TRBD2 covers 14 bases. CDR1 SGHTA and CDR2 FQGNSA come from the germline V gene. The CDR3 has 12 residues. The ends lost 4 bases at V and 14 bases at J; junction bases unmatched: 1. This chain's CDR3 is CASSSTSGGEFF. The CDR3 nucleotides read TGTGCCAGCAGCTCGACTAGCGGGGGGGAGTTCTTC.

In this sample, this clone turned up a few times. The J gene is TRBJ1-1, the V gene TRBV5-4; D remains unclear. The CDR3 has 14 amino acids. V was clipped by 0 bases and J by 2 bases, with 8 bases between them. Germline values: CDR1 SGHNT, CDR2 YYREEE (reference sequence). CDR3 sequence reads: CASSLAVSNTEAFF. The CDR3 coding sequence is TGTGCCAGCAGCTTGGCGGTGAGCAACACTGAAGCTTTCTTT.

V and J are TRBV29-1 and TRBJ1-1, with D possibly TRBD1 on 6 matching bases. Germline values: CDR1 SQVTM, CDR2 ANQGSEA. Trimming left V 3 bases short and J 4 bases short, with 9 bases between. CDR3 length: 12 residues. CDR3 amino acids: CSVEKGGTEAFF. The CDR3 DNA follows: TGCAGCGTTGAGAAGGGGGGCACTGAAGCTTTCTTT.

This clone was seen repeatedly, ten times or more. The CDR3 bases are TGTGCCACCCGACCCAAATTGGGTTCACCCCTCCACTTT. This translates into CATRPKLGSPLHF. The chain uses TRBV15 and TRBJ1-6, with D uncertain. The CDR3 is 13 residues long. Trimming pared 8 bases from V and 9 bases from J, leaving 14 bases between. The germline V gene encodes CDR1 LNHNV and CDR2 YYDKDF (reference sequence).

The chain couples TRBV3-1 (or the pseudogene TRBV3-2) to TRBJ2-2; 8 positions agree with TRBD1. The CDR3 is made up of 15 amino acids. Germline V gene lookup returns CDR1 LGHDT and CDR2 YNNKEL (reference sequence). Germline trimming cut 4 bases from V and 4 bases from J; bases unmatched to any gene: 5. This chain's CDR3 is CASSLWTGFTGELFF. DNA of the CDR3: TGTGCCAGCAGCCTCTGGACAGGGTTCACCGGGGAGCTGTTTTTT.

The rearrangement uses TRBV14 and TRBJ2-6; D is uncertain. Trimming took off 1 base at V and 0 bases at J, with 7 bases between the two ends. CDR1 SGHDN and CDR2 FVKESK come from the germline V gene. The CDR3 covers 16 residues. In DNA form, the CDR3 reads TGTGCCAGCAGCCAAGTATGGCACTCTGGGGCCAACGTCCTGACTTTC. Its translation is CASSQVWHSGANVLTF.

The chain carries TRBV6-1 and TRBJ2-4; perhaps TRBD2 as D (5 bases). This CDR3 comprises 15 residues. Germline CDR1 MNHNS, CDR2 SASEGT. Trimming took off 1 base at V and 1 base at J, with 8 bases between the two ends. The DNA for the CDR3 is TGTGCCAGCAGTGAAGTCGGGAAGGCCAAAAACATTCAGTACTTC. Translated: CASSEVGKAKNIQYF.

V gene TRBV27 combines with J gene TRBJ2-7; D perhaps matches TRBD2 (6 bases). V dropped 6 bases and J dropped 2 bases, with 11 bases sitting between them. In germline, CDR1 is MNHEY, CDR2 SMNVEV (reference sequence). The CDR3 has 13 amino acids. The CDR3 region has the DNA TGTGCCAGCAGGCTAGCGAGGACCTACGAGCAGTACGTC. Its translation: CASRLARTYEQYV.

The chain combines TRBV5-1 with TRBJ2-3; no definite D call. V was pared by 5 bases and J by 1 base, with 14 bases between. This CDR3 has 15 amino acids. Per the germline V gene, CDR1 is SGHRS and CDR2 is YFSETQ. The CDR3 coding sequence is TGCGCCAGCAGTGGGCTGGCGGAGCGCACAGATACGCAGTATTTT. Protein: CASSGLAERTDTQYF.

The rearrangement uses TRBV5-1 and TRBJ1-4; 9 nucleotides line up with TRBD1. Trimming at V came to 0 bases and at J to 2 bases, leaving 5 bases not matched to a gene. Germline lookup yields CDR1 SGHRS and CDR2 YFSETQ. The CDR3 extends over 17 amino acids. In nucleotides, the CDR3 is TGCGCCAGCAGCTTGGATCCCGGACAGGGGACTAATGAAAAACTGTTTTTT. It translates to CASSLDPGQGTNEKLFF.

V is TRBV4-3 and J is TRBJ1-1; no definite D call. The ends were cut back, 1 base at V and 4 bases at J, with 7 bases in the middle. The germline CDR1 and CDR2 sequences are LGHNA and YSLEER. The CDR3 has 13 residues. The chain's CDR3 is CASSQVGVTEAFF. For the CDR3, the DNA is TGCGCCAGCAGCCAAGTCGGGGTCACTGAAGCTTTCTTT.

The CDR3 DNA follows: TGTGCCAGCAGCCGTATCAATGAGCAGTTCTTC. Its protein product is CASSRINEQFF. The chain joins TRBV3-1 (or the pseudogene TRBV3-2) to TRBJ2-1; no reliable D call. V gave up 4 bases and J gave up 6 bases, with 4 bases separating them. The germline gives CDR1 LGHDT, CDR2 YNNKEL (reference sequence). The CDR3 length is 11 residues.

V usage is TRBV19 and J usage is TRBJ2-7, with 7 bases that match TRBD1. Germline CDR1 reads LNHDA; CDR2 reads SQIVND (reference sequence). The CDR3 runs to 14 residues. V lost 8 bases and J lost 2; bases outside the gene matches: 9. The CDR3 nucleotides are TGTGCCAGTCCCCCCCGGGGACAGCCCTACGAGCAGTACGTC. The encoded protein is CASPPRGQPYEQYV.